The T cell receptor beta chain under discussion was sequenced for a study of T cells in Graves' hyperthyroidism and ophthalmopathy. This clonotype was detected a few times. The antigen remains unidentified. In germline, CDR1 is DFQATT, CDR2 SNEGSKA (reference sequence). V shed 0 bases and J shed 3 bases, with 6 bases lying between them. The CDR3 runs 12 residues. Hyperthyroidism, newly diagnosed and lasting under 2 months, affected patients aged 18 to 65. Patients were excluded because of uncontrolled infection, other autoimmune disease, pregnancy or lactation. PBMCs were obtained from about 10 ml fresh peripheral blood. The source material, RNA transcripts, was used to amplify TCR beta CDR3 regions. The TCR CDR3 was amplified in a first-round RT-PCR using the HTBI primer set. TCRdb fed the multiplex PCR reads into MiXCR, producing one record per CDR3 protein. The sample yields under 750,000 distinct CDR3 sequences, approximately 18% seen once.

The study's findings and limits: Blood also contained most expanded thyroid clonotypes above 0.001.

The source material was blood. J is TRBJ2-7 and V is TRBV20-1, with no clear D. The TCR originated in a woman in her fifties or sixties with Graves' hyperthyroidism that later progressed to Graves' ophthalmopathy. The CDR3 loop is CSAREDFYEQYF. The CDR3 DNA reads TGCAGTGCTAGAGAAGATTTCTACGAGCAGTACTTC.